Listed here are 26 T cell receptor beta chains from one sample, sequenced in a study of blood T cells in healthy people across ages. A sample-barcoded 5' primer and a J-beta primer mix were used in a second PCR of roughly 7 to 11 cycles. TCRdb called the 5' RACE reads again in MiXCR, with one record for every CDR3 protein. The table includes 890,000 or so distinct CDR3 sequences, less than 80% detected once. Sequencing used blood. Receptors were obtained from a man aged 25-40 years in good health.

This clonotype has only a few counts. The chain recombines TRBV10-3 with TRBJ1-4; TRBD1 agrees at 7 bases. V lost 8 bases and J lost 3; bases outside the gene matches: 6. Germline CDR1 reads ENHRY; CDR2 reads SYGVKD. The CDR3 contains 14 residues. The CDR3 nucleotides read TGTGCCATCGGACGGGGACAGCCTAATGAAAAACTGTTTTTT. It specifies CAIGRGQPNEKLFF.

This clonotype occurred a few times. The chain employs TRBV6-5 and TRBJ2-7; 10 bases line up with TRBD2. This CDR3 spans 15 amino acids. Germline V gives CDR1 MNHEY, CDR2 SVGAGI. V dropped 5 bases and J dropped 0; count of bases not matched to a gene: 4. The CDR3 DNA reads TGTGCCAGCAGTCTCAGCGGGGGGGCCTCCTACGAGCAGTACTTC. Translation: CASSLSGGASYEQYF.

This CDR3 is CASIQGDGYTF. The CDR3 DNA follows: TGTGCCAGCATCCAGGGCGACGGCTACACCTTC. This sequence joins TRBV6-5 and TRBJ1-2, with D maybe TRBD1 (5 bases). This CDR3 is 11 amino acids long. Germline CDR1 MNHEY, CDR2 SVGAGI. The V end lost 7 bases, the J end lost 8 bases, and 11 bases lay between the germline ends.

The J gene is TRBJ1-6, the V gene TRBV7-2; possible D gene TRBD1, 6 bases. The length of the CDR3 is 15 residues. Trimming stripped 6 bases from V and 7 bases from J, with 16 bases between. Germline CDR1 and CDR2: SGHTA and FQGNSA. CDR3 loop: CASSLQGQLNSPLHF. The CDR3 bases are TGTGCCAGCAGTTTACAGGGCCAGCTGAATTCACCCCTCCACTTT.

This clonotype has a single count. The chain links TRBV20-1 to TRBJ2-7, with D perhaps TRBD1 (6 bases). The CDR3 totals 15 residues. V was cut by 0 bases and J by 4 bases, with 16 bases left in between. The V gene's germline CDR1 is DFQATT and CDR2 SNEGSKA (reference sequence). CDR3 residues: CSAREEQGPGYEQYF. In nucleotides, the CDR3 is TGCAGTGCTAGAGAGGAACAGGGCCCGGGATACGAGCAGTACTTC.

The J gene is TRBJ2-4, the V gene TRBV10-3; maybe TRBD1 (6 bases). Judging by the DNA end, TRBJ2-5 fits better; the J call may be wrong. The CDR3 totals 15 residues. Germline CDR1 and CDR2: ENHRY and SYGVKD. CDR3 sequence (DNA): TGTGCCATCAGCGTCCGGGACACGACTAAAGAGACCCAGTACTTC. It is translated as CAISVRDTTKETQYF.

This chain links TRBV20-1 with TRBJ2-7, with D uncertain. V dropped 1 base and J dropped 6 bases, with 16 bases sitting between them. Looked up from germline, CDR1 is DFQATT and CDR2 is SNEGSKA (reference sequence). This CDR3 has 14 residues. The CDR3 DNA follows: TGCAGTGCTAGAGGAGATAGGGCAGAAGGCGAGCAGTACTTC. Translating gives CSARGDRAEGEQYF.

The chain employs TRBV28 and TRBJ1-5; D might be TRBD1 (6 bases). The germline CDR1 and CDR2 sequences are MDHEN and SYDVKM. This CDR3 comprises 12 residues. Trimming cost V 6 bases and J 5 bases, with 8 bases left between them. CDR3 bases: TGTGCCAGCAGCGGACAGTATCAGCCCCAGCATTTT. Amino acids: CASSGQYQPQHF. The variable domain in full, completed from reference TRBV28 and TRBJ1-5, reads DVKVTQSSRYLVKRTGEKVFLECVQDMDHENMFWYRQDPGLGLRLIYFSYDVKMKEKGDIPEGYSVSREKKERFSLILESASTNQTSMYLCASSGQYQPQHFGDGTRLSIL.

The chain recombines TRBV20-1 with TRBJ2-7; 7 nucleotides line up with TRBD2. Trimming removed 6 bases from V and 3 bases from J; junction bases left unmatched: 8. In germline, CDR1 is DFQATT, CDR2 SNEGSKA (reference sequence). The CDR3 covers 13 residues. The CDR3 region has the DNA TGCAGTGCCCTAGGACTAGGAAACTACGAGCAGTACTTC. This translates into CSALGLGNYEQYF.

V gene TRBV9 combines with J gene TRBJ1-1, with D perhaps matching TRBD1 (5 bases). The CDR3 consists of 15 residues. V shed 0 bases and J shed 5 bases, with 14 bases lying between them. Germline CDR1 is SGDLS and CDR2 is YYNGEE. CDR3 in DNA: TGTGCCAGCAGCGTAGACGGGGGAGGGAGGACTGAAGCTTTCTTT. Amino acids: CASSVDGGGRTEAFF.

This rearrangement joins TRBV18 to TRBJ2-6; D call uncertain. Germline loops: CDR1 KGHSH, CDR2 LQKENI. Trimming left V 4 bases short and J 0 bases short, with 16 bases between. The CDR3 extends over 18 amino acids. The CDR3 nucleotides are TGTGCCAGCTCACGCACGATGATACAGAGCTCTGGGGCCAACGTCCTGACTTTC. Translation: CASSRTMIQSSGANVLTF.

This clonotype has at least ten counts. This chain uses TRBV7-2 with TRBJ1-6, with D perhaps TRBD1 (5 bases). Deletions cut 5 bases from V and 10 bases from J, with 15 bases between. Germline assignment: CDR1 SGHTA and CDR2 FQGNSA. This CDR3 region has 14 residues. CDR3 coding DNA: TGTGCCAGCAGCCGAGGGGTTGTCGGCTCACCCCTCCACTTT. Protein sequence: CASSRGVVGSPLHF.

This chain uses TRBV7-2 with TRBJ2-5; D ambiguous. The CDR3 runs 14 residues. Germline CDR1 SGHTA, CDR2 FQGNSA. V was clipped by 5 bases and J by 2 bases, with 12 bases between them. The CDR3 DNA reads TGTGCCAGCAGCCGTAGCAGACGACAAGAGACCCAGTACTTC. This sequence encodes CASSRSRRQETQYF.

The V and J genes are TRBV4-3 and TRBJ2-1; 14 nucleotides line up with TRBD2. The CDR3 contains 20 residues. The germline V gene has CDR1 LGHNA and CDR2 YSLEER. Trimming removed 1 base from V and 4 bases from J; junction bases left unmatched: 12. In DNA form, the CDR3 reads TGCGCCAGCAGCCAAGTCGGGACTAGCGGGGGCCAAGGACCTTACAATGAGCAGTTCTTC. It codes for CASSQVGTSGGQGPYNEQFF.

The genes are TRBV3-1 and TRBJ2-3; D unclear. This CDR3 comprises 13 residues. The V gene lost 3 bases and the J gene lost 6 bases, with 10 bases spanning the gap. Germline V CDR1 and CDR2: LGHDT, YNNKEL (reference sequence). The CDR3 is CASSQGSFDTQYF. CDR3 bases: TGTGCCAGCAGCCAGGGCTCATTTGATACGCAGTATTTT.

The CDR3 DNA reads as TGTGCCAGCAGCCGATACAGGGAGGAGACCCAGTACTTC. Residues: CASSRYREETQYF. The V call is TRBV6-5, the J call TRBJ2-5; D may be TRBD1 (6 bases). The germline gives CDR1 MNHEY, CDR2 SVGAGI. The CDR3 loop spans 13 amino acids. The V gene lost 6 bases and the J gene lost 5 bases, with 13 bases spanning the gap.

The genes are TRBV4-2 and TRBJ1-5; D is unclear. The CDR3 sequence is 15 residues long. Trimming took 0 bases from V and 4 from J, leaving 10 bases between them. CDR1 is LGHNA, CDR2 YNFKEQ, per germline. This CDR3 is CASSQEAPANQPQHF. CDR3 coding DNA: TGTGCCAGCAGCCAAGAGGCGCCAGCTAATCAGCCCCAGCATTTT.

The chain joins TRBV12-3 or TRBV12-4 to TRBJ2-4, with 10 positions matching TRBD2. V lost 8 bases and J lost 0; bases outside the gene matches: 16. This CDR3 is built from 19 residues. CDR3 region: CASQQTRAGGPIAKNIQYF. The CDR3 coding sequence is TGTGCCAGCCAACAAACGCGAGCGGGGGGGCCAATAGCCAAAAACATTCAGTACTTC.

This chain connects TRBV5-1 to TRBJ2-6; the match to TRBD1 covers 12 bases. Germline CDR1 SGHRS, CDR2 YFSETQ. This CDR3 comprises 18 residues. J gave up 3 bases and V 0 bases, and 4 bases lay outside the gene matches. CDR3 sequence: CASSLVGQGAFGANVLTF. CDR3 in DNA: TGCGCCAGCAGCTTGGTGGGACAGGGGGCATTTGGGGCCAACGTCCTGACTTTC.

This clonotype has only a few counts. The chain uses TRBV7-9 and TRBJ2-4, with 10 positions matching TRBD1. The V gene's germline CDR1 is SEHNR and CDR2 FQNEAQ (reference sequence). There are 16 residues in the CDR3. The J segment lost 2 bases and the V segment lost 5 bases, leaving 6 bases of the junction unmatched. CDR3 residues: CASSPRQGATKNIQYF. Here the CDR3 DNA reads TGTGCCAGCAGCCCACGACAGGGGGCGACCAAAAACATTCAGTACTTC.

The chain joins TRBV20-1 to TRBJ2-3; 7 bases match TRBD2. Germline values: CDR1 DFQATT, CDR2 SNEGSKA (reference sequence). This CDR3 contains 13 residues. The CDR3 DNA is TGCCACCCAGCCCGGGGGGGCACAGATACGCAGTATTTT. Protein: CHPARGGTDTQYF.

The chain is built from TRBV12-3 or TRBV12-4 and TRBJ2-4; D call uncertain. The DNA matches TRBJ2-7 better at its end, which makes the J call doubtful. The CDR3 runs 14 residues. The CDR3 loop reads CASRRSGLSYEQYF. CDR3 sequence (DNA): TGTGCCAGCAGGCGGTCAGGCCTCTCCTACGAGCAGTACTTC.

The V gene is TRBV5-1, the J gene TRBJ2-4; 7 bases agree with TRBD1. After removal of 0 bases from V and 5 bases from J, the junction contained 2 bases not matched to a gene. CDR1 SGHRS and CDR2 YFSETQ come from the germline V gene. The CDR3 extends over 14 amino acids. The CDR3, as DNA: TGCGCCAGCAGCTTGGAAGGGGGCGAAAACATTCAGTACTTC. Residues: CASSLEGGENIQYF.

The V gene is TRBV12-3 or TRBV12-4, the J gene TRBJ2-1; no reliable D call. The CDR3 has 12 amino acids. V was shortened by 5 bases and J by 8 bases, with 10 bases between the two germline ends. Written as DNA, the CDR3 is TGTGCCAGCAGTCCCCAGGACCATGAGCAGTTCTTC. It translates to CASSPQDHEQFF.

This clonotype was detected a few times. CDR3 DNA sequence: TGTGCCAGCAGTCCGGACCCCAGTGGCACCTACAATGAGCAGTTCTTC. Protein: CASSPDPSGTYNEQFF. This chain uses TRBV6-5 with TRBJ2-1; D remains unclear. Germline V CDR1 and CDR2: MNHEY, SVGAGI. V was trimmed by 5 bases and J by 2 bases, leaving 16 bases between them. This CDR3 region has 16 residues.

The chain has TRBV5-1 and TRBJ2-5; 8 nucleotides match TRBD1. The CDR3 consists of 15 residues. Per germline, CDR1 SGHRS and CDR2 YFSETQ. With V trimmed by 6 bases and J by 5 bases, 12 bases remained unmatched. This chain's CDR3 is CASNRGQGRRETQYF. The DNA for the CDR3 is TGCGCCAGCAACAGAGGACAGGGCCGCCGGGAGACCCAGTACTTC.